Below, 10 T cell receptor beta chains from the same sample are listed, as sequenced in a study of B cell selection in AIRE deficiency. Regulatory T cells were sorted as CD4+CD25hiCD127low/negative cells. The method was immunoSEQ multiplex PCR; TCRdb's version includes in-frame clones alone and lacks a portion of them. The sample gives approximately 24,000 clones, roughly 90% of which show up once; approximately 1% is in the top ten. The sequencing input was CD4+CD25+ Tregs sorted from PBMCs. These receptors all come from a human donor in good health.

This clone was detected once. This chain uses TRBV11-1 with TRBJ1-4; D remains unclear. The CDR3 runs to 15 residues. Germline V gene sequence: CDR1 SGHAT, CDR2 FQDESV (reference sequence). The V and J ends lost 7 bases and 4 bases respectively, with 16 bases between them. In DNA form, the CDR3 reads TGTGCCAGCATTCAATTTCCGCCGATTAATGAAAAACTGTTTTTT. It encodes CASIQFPPINEKLFF.

The chain has TRBV29-1 and TRBJ1-2; D unclear. Per the germline V gene, CDR1 is SQVTM and CDR2 is ANQGSEA. The CDR3 is made up of 12 amino acids. The V gene lost 4 bases and the J gene lost 2 bases, with 8 bases spanning the gap. DNA for the CDR3: TGCAGCGTTGGACCGAGCAACTATGGCTACACCTTC. It specifies CSVGPSNYGYTF.

This clone appeared a single time. The chain recombines TRBV30 with TRBJ1-2; 8 nucleotides agree with TRBD1. The CDR3 spans 14 residues. J lost 5 bases, V lost 2 bases, and 7 bases had no gene match. From germline, CDR1 is GTSNPN and CDR2 SVGIG (reference sequence). The CDR3 spells CAWSHQGASYGYTF. The CDR3 DNA follows: TGTGCCTGGAGTCATCAGGGGGCAAGTTATGGCTACACCTTC.

As DNA, the CDR3 is TGCAGCGTTGTAGGCATTAACTATGGCTACACCTTC. It translates to CSVVGINYGYTF. The gene calls are TRBV29-1 and TRBJ1-2; D is ambiguous. From germline, CDR1 is SQVTM and CDR2 ANQGSEA. The length of the CDR3 is 12 residues. V was pared by 4 bases and J by 1 base, with 7 bases between.

This clone occurred a few times. The chain has TRBV7-2 and TRBJ1-1; no definite D call. This CDR3 has 13 residues. Trimming removed 3 bases from V and 5 bases from J, with 10 bases in between. Germline assignment: CDR1 SGHTA and CDR2 FQGNSA. CDR3 in amino acids: CASSLARGTEAFF. The DNA for the CDR3 is TGTGCCAGCAGCTTGGCCCGGGGAACTGAAGCTTTCTTT.

The V call is TRBV7-2, the J call TRBJ2-7; 14 nucleotides agree with TRBD2. CDR3 length: 14 amino acids. The V segment lost 6 bases and the J segment 6 bases; nucleotides outside the gene matches: 4. Germline lookup yields CDR1 SGHTA and CDR2 FQGNSA. CDR3 sequence: CASSLGLAGGEQYF. In DNA form, the CDR3 reads TGTGCCAGCAGTCTCGGACTAGCGGGGGGCGAGCAGTACTTC.

The V and J genes are TRBV7-9 and TRBJ1-3, with 7 bases aligning to TRBD1. CDR3 length equals 15 residues. Germline V gene lookup returns CDR1 SEHNR and CDR2 FQNEAQ (reference sequence). The V segment lost 4 bases and the J segment 0 bases; nucleotides outside the gene matches: 3. This chain's CDR3 is CASSYSGGSGNTIYF. The CDR3 DNA reads as TGTGCCAGCAGCTACTCAGGGGGCTCTGGAAACACCATATATTTT.

The chain carries TRBV19 and TRBJ2-2, with 7 bases aligning to TRBD1. V gave up 7 bases and J gave up 0 bases; unmatched junction bases: 11. This CDR3 is 17 amino acids long. The germline CDR1 and CDR2 sequences are LNHDA and SQIVND (reference sequence). The CDR3 DNA is TGTGCCAGTATGATCAGGGGGACGGTAACGAACACCGGGGAGCTGTTTTTT. This encodes CASMIRGTVTNTGELFF.

The V gene is TRBV5-1, the J gene TRBJ2-5; 10 nucleotides agree with TRBD1. The CDR3 consists of 16 residues. Germline lookup yields CDR1 SGHRS and CDR2 YFSETQ. This CDR3 is CVKPRPGQGYQETQYF. CDR3 in DNA: TGCGTTAAGCCACGACCGGGACAGGGGTACCAAGAGACCCAGTACTTC.

This clone has only one observation. The chain joins TRBV11-2 to TRBJ1-2; D gene ambiguous. Germline V gene sequence: CDR1 SGHAT, CDR2 FQNNGV. CDR3 length: 13 residues. V lost 5 bases and J 2 bases, leaving 9 bases between the germline ends. DNA for the CDR3: TGTGCCAGCAGCCAAACCGGGAACTATGGCTACACCTTC. Protein sequence: CASSQTGNYGYTF.